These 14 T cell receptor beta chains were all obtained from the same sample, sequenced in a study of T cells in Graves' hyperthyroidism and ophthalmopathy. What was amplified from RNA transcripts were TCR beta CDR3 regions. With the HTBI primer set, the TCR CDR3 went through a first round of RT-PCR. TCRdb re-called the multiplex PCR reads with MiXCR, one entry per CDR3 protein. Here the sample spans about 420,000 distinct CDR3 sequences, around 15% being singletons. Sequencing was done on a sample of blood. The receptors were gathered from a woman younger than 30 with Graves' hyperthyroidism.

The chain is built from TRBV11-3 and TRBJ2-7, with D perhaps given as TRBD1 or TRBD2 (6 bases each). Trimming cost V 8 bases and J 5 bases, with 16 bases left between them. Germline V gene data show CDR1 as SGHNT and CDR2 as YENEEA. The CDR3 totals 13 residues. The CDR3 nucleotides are TGTGCCAGCGGGCCTCCGGGGGCCCACGAGCAGTACTTC. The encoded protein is CASGPPGAHEQYF.

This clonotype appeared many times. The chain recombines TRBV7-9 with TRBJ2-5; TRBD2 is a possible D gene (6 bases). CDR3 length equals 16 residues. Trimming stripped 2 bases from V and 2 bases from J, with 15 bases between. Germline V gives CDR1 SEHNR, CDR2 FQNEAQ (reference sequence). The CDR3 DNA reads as TGTGCCAGCAGCTTATCCCGTAGCGGAACACAAGAGACCCAGTACTTC. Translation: CASSLSRSGTQETQYF.

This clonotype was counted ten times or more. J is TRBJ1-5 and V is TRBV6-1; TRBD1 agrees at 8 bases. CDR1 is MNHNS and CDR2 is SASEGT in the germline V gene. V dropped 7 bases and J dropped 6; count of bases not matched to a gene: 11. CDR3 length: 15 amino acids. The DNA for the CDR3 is TGTGCCAGCACCGCGTATTGGGACAGGTCTCAGCCCCAGCATTTT. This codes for CASTAYWDRSQPQHF.

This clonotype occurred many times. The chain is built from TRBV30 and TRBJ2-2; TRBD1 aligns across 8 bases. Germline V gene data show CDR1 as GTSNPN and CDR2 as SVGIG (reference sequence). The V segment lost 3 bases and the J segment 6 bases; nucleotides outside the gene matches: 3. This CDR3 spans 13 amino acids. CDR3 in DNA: TGTGCCTGGAGGGACAGGGTCTCCGGGGAGCTGTTTTTT. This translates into CAWRDRVSGELFF.

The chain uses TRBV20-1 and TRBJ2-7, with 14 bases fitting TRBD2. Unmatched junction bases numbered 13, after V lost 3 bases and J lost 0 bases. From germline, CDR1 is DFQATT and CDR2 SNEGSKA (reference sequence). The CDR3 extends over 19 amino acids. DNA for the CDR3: TGCAGTGCTAGGGGCCTGGGACTAGCGGGAGCCCCCAGCTCCTACGAGCAGTACTTC. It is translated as CSARGLGLAGAPSSYEQYF.

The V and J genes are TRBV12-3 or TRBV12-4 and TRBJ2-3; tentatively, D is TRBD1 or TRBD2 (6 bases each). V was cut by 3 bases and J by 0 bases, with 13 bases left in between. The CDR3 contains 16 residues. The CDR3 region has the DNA TGTGCCAGCAGTTTGGTCGCGGGGACAAGCACAGATACGCAGTATTTT. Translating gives CASSLVAGTSTDTQYF.

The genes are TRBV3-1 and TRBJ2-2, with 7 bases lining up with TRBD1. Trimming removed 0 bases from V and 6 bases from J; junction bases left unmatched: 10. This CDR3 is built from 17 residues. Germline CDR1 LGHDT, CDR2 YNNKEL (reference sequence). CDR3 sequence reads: CASSQDPSHRGAGELFF. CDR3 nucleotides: TGTGCCAGCAGCCAAGACCCAAGCCACAGGGGTGCCGGGGAGCTGTTTTTT.

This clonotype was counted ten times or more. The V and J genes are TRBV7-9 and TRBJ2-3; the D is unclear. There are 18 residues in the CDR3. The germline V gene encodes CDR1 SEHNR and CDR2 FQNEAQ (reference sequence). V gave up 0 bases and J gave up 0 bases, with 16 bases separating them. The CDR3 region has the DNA TGTGCCAGCAGCTTAGCGAGAATGTCAGGCTCTAGCACAGATACGCAGTATTTT. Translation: CASSLARMSGSSTDTQYF.

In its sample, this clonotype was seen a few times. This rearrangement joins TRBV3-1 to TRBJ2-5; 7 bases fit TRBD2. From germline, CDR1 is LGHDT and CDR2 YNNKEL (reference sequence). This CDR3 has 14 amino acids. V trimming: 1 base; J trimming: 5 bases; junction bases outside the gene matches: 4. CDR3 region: CASSQAGGGETQYF. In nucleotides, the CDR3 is TGTGCCAGCAGCCAAGCGGGAGGTGGGGAGACCCAGTACTTC.

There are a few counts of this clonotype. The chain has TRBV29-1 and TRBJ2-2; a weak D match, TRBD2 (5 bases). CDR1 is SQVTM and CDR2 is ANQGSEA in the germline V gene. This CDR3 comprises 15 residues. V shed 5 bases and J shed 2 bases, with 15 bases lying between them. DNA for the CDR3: TGCAGCGTTCTGTCAGGAAGCGGAAACACCGGGGAGCTGTTTTTT. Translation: CSVLSGSGNTGELFF.

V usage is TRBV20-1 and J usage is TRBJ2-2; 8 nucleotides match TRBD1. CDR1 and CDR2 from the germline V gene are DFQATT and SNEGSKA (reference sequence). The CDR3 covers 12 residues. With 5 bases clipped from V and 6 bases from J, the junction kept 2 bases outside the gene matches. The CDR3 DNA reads TGCAGTGCTTCGACAGGGGCCGGGGAGCTGTTTTTT. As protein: CSASTGAGELFF.

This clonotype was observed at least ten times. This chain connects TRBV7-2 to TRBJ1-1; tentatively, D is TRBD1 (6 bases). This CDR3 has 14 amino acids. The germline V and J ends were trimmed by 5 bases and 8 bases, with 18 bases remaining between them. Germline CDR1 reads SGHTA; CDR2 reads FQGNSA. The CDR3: CASSPRQSTGEAFF. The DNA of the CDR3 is TGTGCCAGCAGCCCTAGACAGTCCACAGGGGAAGCTTTCTTT.

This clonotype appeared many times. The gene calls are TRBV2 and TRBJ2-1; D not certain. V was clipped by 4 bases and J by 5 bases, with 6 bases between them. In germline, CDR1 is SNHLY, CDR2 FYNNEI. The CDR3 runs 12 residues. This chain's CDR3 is CASSAENNEQFF. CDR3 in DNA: TGTGCCAGCAGTGCCGAGAACAATGAGCAGTTCTTC.

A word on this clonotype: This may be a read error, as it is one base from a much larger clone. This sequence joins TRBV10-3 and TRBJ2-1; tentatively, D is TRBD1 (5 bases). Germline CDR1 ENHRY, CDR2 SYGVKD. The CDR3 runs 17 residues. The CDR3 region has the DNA TGTGCCATCAGTGGCAACCAGGCGCAGGGCCCCTTGAATGGGCAGTTCTTC. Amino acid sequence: CAISGNQAQGPLNGQFF.